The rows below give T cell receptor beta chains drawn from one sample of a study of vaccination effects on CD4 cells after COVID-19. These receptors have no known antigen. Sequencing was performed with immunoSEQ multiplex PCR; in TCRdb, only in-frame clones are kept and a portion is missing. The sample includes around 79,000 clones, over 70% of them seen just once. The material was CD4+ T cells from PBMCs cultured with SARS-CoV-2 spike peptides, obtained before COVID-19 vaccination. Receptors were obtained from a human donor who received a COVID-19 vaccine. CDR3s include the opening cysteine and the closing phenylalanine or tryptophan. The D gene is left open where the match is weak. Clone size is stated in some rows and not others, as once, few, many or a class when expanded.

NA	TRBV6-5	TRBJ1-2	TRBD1	TGTGCCAGCAGTAATGGACAGGAAGGCTACACCTTC	CASSNGQEGYTF
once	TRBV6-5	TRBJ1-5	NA	TGTGCCAGCAGTCTTAGACAGGCGCTTCAGCCCCAGCATTTT	CASSLRQALQPQHF
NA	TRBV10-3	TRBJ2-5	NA	TGTGCCATCAGTGACCAGGCCGCGGGGACCCAGTACTTC	CAISDQAAGTQYF
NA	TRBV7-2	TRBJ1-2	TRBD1	TGTGCCAGCAGGCCGACTCACAGGGGGACTAGCTATGGCTACACCTTC	CASRPTHRGTSYGYTF
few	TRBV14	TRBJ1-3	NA	TGTGCCAGCAGCGGTCCATCCGGGAACACCATATATTTT	CASSGPSGNTIYF
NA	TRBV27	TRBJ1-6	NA	TGTGCCAGCAGTTTAGGTTATTCGACGGTCTCCTATAATTCACCCCTCCACTTT	CASSLGYSTVSYNSPLHF
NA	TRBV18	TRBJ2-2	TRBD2	TGTGCCAGCTCACCCCCTAGCGGGGGGTACACCGGGGAGCTGTTTTTT	CASSPPSGGYTGELFF
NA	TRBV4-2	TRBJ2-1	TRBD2	TGTGCCAGCAGCTTCGGGACTAGCGGGGGGGATGAGCAGTTCTTC	CASSFGTSGGDEQFF
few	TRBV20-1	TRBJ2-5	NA	TGCAGTGCTCCCCCTGGGGAGACCCAGTACTTC	CSAPPGETQYF
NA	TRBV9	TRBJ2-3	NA	TGTGCCAGCAGCGTAGCCAGGGATGGCACGCAGTATTTT	CASSVARDGTQYF
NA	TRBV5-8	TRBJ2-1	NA	TGTGCCAGCAGCCTCCGGGCCTACAATGAGCAGTTCTTC	CASSLRAYNEQFF
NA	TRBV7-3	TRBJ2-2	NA	TGTGCCAGCAGCCCGGGGGGCCCGACCGGGGAGCTGTTTTTT	CASSPGGPTGELFF
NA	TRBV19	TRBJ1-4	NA	TGTGCCAGTAGTCTGGGTGGCCCGACAGGTGATAATGAAAAACTGTTTTTT	CASSLGGPTGDNEKLFF
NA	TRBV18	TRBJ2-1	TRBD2	TGTGCCAGCTCACCCATCCTAGCGGGGGGGTTCTACAATGAGCAGTTCTTC	CASSPILAGGFYNEQFF
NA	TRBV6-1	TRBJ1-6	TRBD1	TGTGCCAGCAGTGGGCTGGGACAGGGGGCTTCGAGGGTTTCACCCCTCCACTTT	CASSGLGQGASRVSPLHF